Reported below is one T cell receptor beta chain. Its antigen remains unidentified. CDR3 size: 15 residues. The germline CDR1 and CDR2 sequences are MNHNS and SASEGT. With V trimmed by 6 bases and J by 1 base, 4 bases remained unmatched. This entry belongs to a study of CD8 T cells in ankylosing spondylitis. The study, taken as a whole, reports: What seemed typical of ankylosing spondylitis blood was a TCR beta motif built from about eight highly homologous variants.

In TCRdb, the 5' RACE reads were re-called with MiXCR into one record per CDR3 protein. The data show fewer than 400,000 distinct CDR3 sequences, 8% seen once. Sequencing was performed on blood, either unsorted or a sorted T cell fraction (not recorded which). The V call is TRBV6-1, the J call TRBJ2-3, with TRBD1 matching over 10 bases. This clonotype originated in a male donor with ankylosing spondylitis. CDR3 in DNA: TGTGCCAGCAGCTCCGGGACAGGGGGCACAGATACGCAGTATTTT. Amino acids: CASSSGTGGTDTQYF.